This T cell receptor (beta chain) was documented in a study of blood T cell repertoires in COVID-19. Study-level information: COVID-19 samples collected from the United States, Italy and Spain covered acute and convalescent phases. T cells, B-cell-depleted T cells, or PBMCs supplied cDNA or gDNA.

Per the original methods: Scientists estimated how many nucleated cells there were by amplifying reference gene primers. The data were produced by immunoSEQ multiplex PCR, yet TCRdb's version contains in-frame clones alone and is incomplete. That table gives V, J and clone size, and the DNA gave D and trimming. The sample gives fewer than 350,000 clones, around 87% of which show up once; roughly 8% is in the top ten. The CDR3 extends over 15 amino acids. CDR1 and CDR2 (germline): SGHAT, FQNNGV. V lost 3 bases to trimming and J lost 4 bases; unmatched junction nucleotides: 8. Sequencing input: peripheral blood. The chain recombines TRBV11-2 with TRBJ2-7; 8 bases fit TRBD1. This clonotype originated in a woman aged 45 to 65 who had recovered from COVID-19. For the CDR3, the DNA is TGTGCCAGCAGCTTTTCACTGCAGGGGGCTTACGAGCAGTACTTC. Translated: CASSFSLQGAYEQYF.